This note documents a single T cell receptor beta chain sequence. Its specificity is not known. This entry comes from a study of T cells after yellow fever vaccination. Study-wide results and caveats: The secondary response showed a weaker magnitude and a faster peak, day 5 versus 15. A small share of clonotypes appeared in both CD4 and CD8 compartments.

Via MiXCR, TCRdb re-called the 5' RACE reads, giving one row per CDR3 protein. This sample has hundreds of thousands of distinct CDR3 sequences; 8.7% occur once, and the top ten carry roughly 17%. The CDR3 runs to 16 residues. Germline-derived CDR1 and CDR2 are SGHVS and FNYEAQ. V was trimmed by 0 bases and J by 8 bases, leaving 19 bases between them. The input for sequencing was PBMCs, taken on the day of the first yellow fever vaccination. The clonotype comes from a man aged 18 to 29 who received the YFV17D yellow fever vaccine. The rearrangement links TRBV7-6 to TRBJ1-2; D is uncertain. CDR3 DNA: TGTGCCAGCAGCTTAGCGGGGTTAGGTCCCGCCGACGGCTACACCTTC. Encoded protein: CASSLAGLGPADGYTF.